This passage covers 23 T cell receptor beta chains from one sample sequenced in a study of T cells in Graves' hyperthyroidism and ophthalmopathy. RNA transcripts provided the source from which TCR beta CDR3 regions were amplified. The HTBI primer set served for first-round RT-PCR of the TCR CDR3. Each CDR3 protein is one row after TCRdb ran MiXCR on the multiplex PCR reads. The table has hundreds of thousands of distinct CDR3 sequences, less than 45% seen once. The sequenced sample was peripheral blood or thyroid tissue (not recorded which). Receptors were obtained from an adult man with Graves' disease, either hyperthyroidism or ophthalmopathy (not recorded which).

A remark on this clonotype: With a much larger clone just one base away, this may be a read error. This chain connects TRBV20-1 to TRBJ2-7; D is unclear. Trimming left V 3 bases short and J 6 bases short, with 6 bases between. The germline V gene encodes CDR1 DFQATT and CDR2 SNEGSKA (reference sequence). This CDR3 is 10 amino acids long. The CDR3: CSARDGEQYF. DNA of the CDR3: TGCAGTGCTAGGGATGGCGAGCAGTACTTC.

V gene TRBV14 combines with J gene TRBJ2-5, with D possibly TRBD2 on 6 matching bases. Trimming took 4 bases from V and 1 from J, leaving 13 bases between them. The CDR3 length is 15 residues. In germline, CDR1 is SGHDN, CDR2 FVKESK. CDR3 in DNA: TGTGCCAGCAGCCTCCGAGTAGCGGCCCAAGAGACCCAGTACTTC. As protein: CASSLRVAAQETQYF.

This clonotype came up many times. The chain couples TRBV29-1 to TRBJ1-1; D is unresolved. Germline values: CDR1 SQVTM, CDR2 ANQGSEA. There are 12 residues in the CDR3. V dropped 3 bases and J dropped 5 bases, with 10 bases sitting between them. The CDR3 region has the DNA TGCAGCGTTGAGACAATCGGGACTGAAGCTTTCTTT. Protein sequence: CSVETIGTEAFF.

The V gene is TRBV20-1, the J gene TRBJ2-2; TRBD1 matches 9 bases. Germline values: CDR1 DFQATT, CDR2 SNEGSKA (reference sequence). The CDR3 extends over 17 amino acids. The V gene end was trimmed by 4 bases and the J gene end by 1 base; junction bases not matched to a gene: 10. The CDR3 DNA reads as TGCAGTGCTACCCGGGACAGGGCTAAATGGAACACCGGGGAGCTGTTTTTT. This sequence encodes CSATRDRAKWNTGELFF.

In this sample, this clonotype turned up a few times. The chain recombines TRBV5-1 with TRBJ2-7; TRBD1 matches 7 bases. Germline-derived CDR1 and CDR2 are SGHRS and YFSETQ. V was clipped by 7 bases and J by 2 bases; unmatched bases: 9. The CDR3 has 14 amino acids. CDR3 sequence (DNA): TGCGCCAGCTGCCGGGACAGCCTTCCCTACGAGCAGTACTTC. Amino acid sequence: CASCRDSLPYEQYF.

On this clonotype: This CDR3 fails to terminate in the conserved phenylalanine or tryptophan, so it likely reflects a read error. The rearrangement links TRBV6-1 to TRBJ1-5, with D perhaps matching TRBD1 (6 bases). Germline CDR1 and CDR2: MNHNS and SASEGT. CDR3 size: 14 residues. V was clipped by 7 bases and J by 5 bases, with 15 bases between them. The CDR3 DNA follows: TGTGCCAGCACACCAGGAAGGGGGGATCAGCCCCAGCATTAT. Translated: CASTPGRGDQPQHY.

Comment on this clonotype: The germline gene is not matched at one end of the junction; a read error may be the cause. The rearrangement joins TRBV13 to TRBJ1-4; D is possibly TRBD1 (5 bases). The CDR3 runs to 15 residues. CDR1 is PRHDT and CDR2 is FYEKMQ in the germline V gene (reference sequence). The CDR3 here is CASSYSGGEYEKLLF. The CDR3 DNA reads TGTGCCAGCAGTTACTCGGGGGGAGAATACGAAAAACTGCTTTTT.

V and J are TRBV15 and TRBJ2-1, with TRBD1 as a possible D gene (6 bases). V dropped 3 bases and J dropped 6 bases, with 15 bases sitting between them. Per germline, CDR1 LNHNV and CDR2 YYDKDF (reference sequence). The CDR3 runs 15 residues. The CDR3 spells CATSRPGQGPNEQFF. In DNA, the CDR3 is TGTGCCACCAGCAGGCCGGGGCAGGGGCCCAATGAGCAGTTCTTC.

This clonotype was seen a few times. The rearrangement links TRBV20-1 to TRBJ1-3; D is ambiguous. Germline V gene lookup returns CDR1 DFQATT and CDR2 SNEGSKA (reference sequence). The CDR3 is 13 amino acids. V lost 6 bases, J lost 2 bases, and 11 bases lay in between. CDR3 bases: TGCAGTGCCCACTGGGGTGCTGGAAACACCATATATTTT. This sequence encodes CSAHWGAGNTIYF.

This clonotype came up many times. The chain carries TRBV5-1 and TRBJ1-1; no clear D gene. Germline V CDR1 and CDR2: SGHRS, YFSETQ. V was trimmed by 0 bases and J by 0 bases, leaving 9 bases between them. This CDR3 region has 15 residues. Here the CDR3 DNA reads TGCGCCAGCAGCTTGGCAGGATCCATGAACACTGAAGCTTTCTTT. Amino acids: CASSLAGSMNTEAFF.

This clonotype was recorded a few times. V usage is TRBV5-1 and J usage is TRBJ2-7; either TRBD1 or TRBD2 may supply D (5 bases each). Per the germline V gene, CDR1 is SGHRS and CDR2 is YFSETQ. The CDR3 is 16 amino acids. V gave up 4 bases and J gave up 4 bases, with 21 bases separating them. CDR3 DNA sequence: TGCGCCAGCAGCCCCGGTCAAGCATCAGGGACGTACGAGCAGTACTTC. Translated, it gives CASSPGQASGTYEQYF.

This clonotype was seen at least ten times. A clone one base away is much larger, so this may be a read error. The rearrangement links TRBV29-1 to TRBJ1-5; TRBD1 might be the D (6 bases). The CDR3 covers 13 residues. Germline assignment: CDR1 SQVTM and CDR2 ANQGSEA. Deletions cut 4 bases from V and 3 bases from J, with 10 bases between. Here the CDR3 DNA reads TGCAGCGTTGGGGCAGGGGCCAATCAGCCCCAGCATTTT. This codes for CSVGAGANQPQHF.

The chain links TRBV20-1 to TRBJ2-7; D is possibly TRBD1 (6 bases). The length of the CDR3 is 14 residues. Looked up from germline, CDR1 is DFQATT and CDR2 is SNEGSKA (reference sequence). V gave up 3 bases and J gave up 2 bases, with 14 bases separating them. The CDR3 bases are TGCAGTGCTAGCGCGATGACAGGAACCTACGAGCAGTACTTC. This codes for CSASAMTGTYEQYF.

This clonotype was found a few times. The chain joins TRBV6-1 to TRBJ2-6, with unresolved D. In germline, CDR1 is MNHNS, CDR2 SASEGT. The CDR3 loop spans 15 amino acids. V was trimmed by 6 bases and J by 1 base, leaving 10 bases between them. The CDR3 nucleotides are TGTGCCAGCAGCAACCACTTTTCTGGGGCCAACGTCCTGACTTTC. Its protein product is CASSNHFSGANVLTF.

The CDR3 DNA reads as TGTGCCAGCAGCCTTGGGGCCTCAACGGGCCCAGCTTTCTTT. Amino acids: CASSLGASTGPAFF. The chain links TRBV5-6 to TRBJ1-1; possibly TRBD1 for D (5 bases). The CDR3 is 14 amino acids. The germline gives CDR1 SGHDT, CDR2 YYEEEE. V lost 4 bases and J lost 10, with 20 bases in between.

This clonotype was observed at least ten times. The V gene is TRBV2, the J gene TRBJ1-4; no clear D gene. The length of the CDR3 is 15 residues. Germline loops: CDR1 SNHLY, CDR2 FYNNEI. Trimming shortened V by 6 bases and J by 10 bases, and 21 bases separated the two germline ends. The CDR3 here is CASRDERIASGKLFF. DNA for the CDR3: TGTGCCAGCAGGGACGAAAGGATAGCTTCAGGAAAACTGTTTTTT.

To note about this clonotype: An end of the junction does not agree with germline; a read error may underlie this. The genes are TRBV6-5 and TRBJ1-1; D not resolved. Germline V gene lookup returns CDR1 MNHEY and CDR2 SVGAGI. This CDR3 is built from 14 residues. DNA for the CDR3: TGTGCCATCAGTTACAACAGTCGGAACACTGAAGCTTTCTTT. It encodes CAISYNSRNTEAFF.

The rearrangement links TRBV6-2 or TRBV6-3 to TRBJ2-7; either TRBD1 or TRBD2 may supply D (5 bases each). Trimming left V 4 bases short and J 9 bases short, with 10 bases between. The CDR3 runs 11 residues. Looked up from germline, CDR1 is MNHEY and CDR2 is SVGEGT. CDR3 in amino acids: CASSSTRGQYF. The DNA for the CDR3 is TGTGCCAGCAGTTCCACGAGGGGGCAGTACTTC.

This clonotype came up once. This chain links TRBV19 with TRBJ1-2; D remains unclear. Germline V gives CDR1 LNHDA, CDR2 SQIVND (reference sequence). CDR3 length equals 12 residues. The V gene lost 11 bases and the J gene lost 7 bases, with 17 bases spanning the gap. CDR3 DNA: TGTGCCGGTTCCCCGTTCATGCTTGGCTACACCTTC. It translates to CAGSPFMLGYTF.

This clonotype occurred many times. The chain is built from TRBV2 and TRBJ1-1; the D gene is possibly TRBD1 (5 bases). Germline V gene sequence: CDR1 SNHLY, CDR2 FYNNEI. Trimming cost V 8 bases and J 4 bases, with 17 bases left between them. CDR3 length: 14 residues. CDR3 in amino acids: CASRVGRGGTEAFF. CDR3 sequence (DNA): TGTGCCAGCCGCGTGGGAAGGGGCGGCACTGAAGCTTTCTTT. Full variable domain (rest looked up from reference TRBV2 and TRBJ1-1): EPEVTQTPSHQVTQMGQEVILRCVPISNHLYFYWYRQILGQKVEFLVSFYNNEISEKSEIFDDQFSVERPDGSNFTLKIRSTKLEDSAMYFCASRVGRGGTEAFFGQGTRLTVV.

The gene calls are TRBV20-1 and TRBJ2-7; tentative D call: TRBD2 (7 bases). V was cut by 6 bases and J by 7 bases, with 25 bases left in between. The V gene's germline CDR1 is DFQATT and CDR2 SNEGSKA (reference sequence). This CDR3 is built from 15 residues. The DNA of the CDR3 is TGCAGTGCCGCCAAGGGGGGCGGCGGGAGAGTTGAGCAGTACTTC. It codes for CSAAKGGGGRVEQYF.

The table lists this clonotype with a few counts. This rearrangement joins TRBV5-1 to TRBJ2-7, with a possible D match to TRBD1 (7 bases). Germline V lookup: CDR1 SGHRS, CDR2 YFSETQ. Between the trimmed V and J ends, which lost 4 bases and 6 bases, there was a span of 14 bases. CDR3 length: 13 amino acids. The CDR3 loop reads CASSPGDSLEQYF. The DNA for the CDR3 is TGCGCCAGCAGCCCGGGGGACAGCCTCGAGCAGTACTTC.

The chain links TRBV7-2 to TRBJ2-7; the match to TRBD2 covers 11 bases. J lost 4 bases, V lost 1 base, and 3 bases had no gene match. Per germline, CDR1 SGHTA and CDR2 FQGNSA. The CDR3 runs 15 residues. CDR3 sequence (DNA): TGTGCCAGCAGCTTAGGAGCTAGCGGGAGGTACGAGCAGTACTTC. Protein sequence: CASSLGASGRYEQYF. Supplemented by reference TRBV7-2 and TRBJ2-7, the full variable domain reads GAGVSQSPSNKVTEKGKDVELRCDPISGHTALYWYRQSLGQGLEFLIYFQGNSAPDKSGLPSDRFSAERTGGSVSTLTIQRTQQEDSAVYLCASSLGASGRYEQYFGPGTRLTVT.